The sequence of this T cell receptor (beta chain) was determined in a study of T-cell reconstitution after alpha-beta-depleted transplantation in children. Details on this clonotype: Its antigen remains unidentified.

A library of TCRbeta sequences, prepared with unique molecular identifiers, was generated. One entry per CDR3 protein, called by TCRdb with MiXCR from the PCR reads. The sample holds approximately 800,000 distinct CDR3 sequences, around 15% seen once. General study findings and limits: Some patients showed high day-60 TCRbeta diversity, which derived from surviving recipient T cells and thymic progenitors.

This CDR3 region has 19 residues. V shed 1 base, J shed 0 bases, and the junction held 9 bases outside the gene matches. Germline V gene lookup returns CDR1 LGHDT and CDR2 YNNKEL (reference sequence). The sequence was obtained from a male patient younger than 18 who had a stem cell transplant for acute lymphoblastic leukemia, so the T cells may come from the graft donor. Sequencing used PBMCs, mostly from graft donor cells, obtained 360 days after TCRalphabeta/CD19-depleted stem cell transplant. The chain employs TRBV3-1 and TRBJ2-1; 10 nucleotides agree with TRBD2. CDR3 in DNA: TGTGCCAGCAGCCAAGTTTGGACTAGCGGCCCGAGCTCCTACAATGAGCAGTTCTTC. As protein: CASSQVWTSGPSSYNEQFF.